The clone carrying this T cell receptor beta chain was detected only a few times. What it binds is unknown. These data come from a study of Graves' ophthalmopathy and Graves' hyperthyroidism. Study outcomes and limitations: A majority of expanded thyroid clonotypes exceeding 0.001 frequency were likewise present in blood. Using a 13-signature model, the authors split ophthalmopathy from stable hyperthyroidism, with roughly 90% sensitivity and 75% to 82% specificity.

The PBMCs were taken from around 10 ml of fresh peripheral blood. The length of the CDR3 is 18 residues. Germline assignment: CDR1 SQVTM and CDR2 ANQGSEA. Trimming cost V 1 base and J 1 base; bases outside gene matches: 10. For repertoire sequencing, the TCR beta CDR3 regions were amplified from RNA transcripts. The first round was an RT-PCR with HTBI primers, and the second round was a multiplex PCR. TCRdb re-derived calls from the multiplex PCR reads in MiXCR, one entry per CDR3 protein. The sample comprises 200,000 to 250,000 distinct CDR3 sequences, roughly 21% of which are singletons, and under 55% rests with the top ten.

The chain is built from TRBV29-1 and TRBJ2-1; 10 bases agree with TRBD2. The sample was peripheral blood. The TCR originated in a woman aged 50 to 60 with Graves' ophthalmopathy. CDR3: CSVEGGLAGAFSYNEQFF. CDR3 coding DNA: TGCAGCGTTGAAGGAGGGCTAGCGGGAGCATTTTCCTACAATGAGCAGTTCTTC.